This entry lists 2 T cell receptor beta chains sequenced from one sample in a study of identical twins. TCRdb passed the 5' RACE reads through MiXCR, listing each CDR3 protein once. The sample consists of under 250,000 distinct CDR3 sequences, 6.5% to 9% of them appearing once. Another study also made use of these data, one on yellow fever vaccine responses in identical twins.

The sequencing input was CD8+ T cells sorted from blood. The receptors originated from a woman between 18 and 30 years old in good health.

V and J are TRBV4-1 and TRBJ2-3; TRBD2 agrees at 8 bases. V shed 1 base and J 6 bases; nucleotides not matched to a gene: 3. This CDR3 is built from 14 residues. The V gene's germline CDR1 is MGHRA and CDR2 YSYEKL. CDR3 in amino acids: CASSQGIAGDTQYF. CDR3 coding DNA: TGCGCCAGCAGCCAAGGGATAGCGGGGGATACGCAGTATTTT.

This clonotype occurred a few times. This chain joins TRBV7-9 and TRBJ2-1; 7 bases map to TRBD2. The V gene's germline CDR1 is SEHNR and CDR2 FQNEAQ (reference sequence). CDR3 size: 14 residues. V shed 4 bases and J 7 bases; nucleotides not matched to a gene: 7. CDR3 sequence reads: CASSSRGTWNEQFF. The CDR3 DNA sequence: TGTGCCAGCAGCTCGCGGGGGACCTGGAATGAGCAGTTCTTC.